This entry features one T cell receptor (beta chain) sequence. Antigen unknown. The data belong to a study of OX40 agonist ivuxolimab in advanced cancers. Across the study: Eligibility rules accepted prior anti-PD-1, anti-PD-L1 or anti-CTLA-4 therapy, and 40% to 50% had some. Study-level results: Several nonresponders also turned out to have low normalized T-cell clonal expansion.

There are 15 residues in the CDR3. Trimming took 3 bases from V and 6 from J; bases not matched to a gene: 10. CDR1 is SGHVS and CDR2 is FNYEAQ in the germline V gene. Generated by immunoSEQ multiplex PCR, the TCRdb table keeps only in-frame clones and is missing some. The data show 75,000 to 80,000 clones, around four fifths seen once. Specimen: CD4+ or CD8+ T cells sorted from blood, collected in a trial of the OX40 agonist ivuxolimab. The sequence derives from an adult with an advanced solid tumor such as melanoma, head and neck, liver or kidney cancer. The chain links TRBV7-6 to TRBJ1-2, with 7 bases lining up with TRBD1. The CDR3 DNA reads as TGTGCCAGCAGCTTTTCAGGGGGTATTGAGGATGGCTACACCTTC. Translated, it gives CASSFSGGIEDGYTF.